Listed below are T cell receptor beta chains from one sample, sequenced in a study of blood T cell repertoires in COVID-19. Generated by immunoSEQ multiplex PCR, the TCRdb table keeps only in-frame clones and is missing some. The sample lists more than 110,000 clones, over 65% occurring once. The sequenced sample consisted of peripheral blood. Receptors originate from a woman aged 80 or older with active or convalescent COVID-19. CDR3s include the opening cysteine and the closing phenylalanine or tryptophan. A D gene is named only where the DNA matches it firmly. Clone sizes are given selectively: once, few, many, or a class where the clone is expanded.

D gene,clone size,V gene,J gene,CDR3 length,CDR3 DNA,CDR3 protein
TRBD1,.,TRBV7-3,TRBJ2-7,14,TGTGCCAGCAGCTCTGGGACAGGGGGCCACGAGCAGTACTTC,CASSSGTGGHEQYF
TRBD2,.,TRBV5-1,TRBJ2-2,14,TGCGCCAGCAGCCGCGGGACTAGCGGGGGGGAGCTGTTTTTT,CASSRGTSGGELFF
.,.,TRBV5-1,TRBJ1-1,13,TGCGCCAGCAGCTTCCAGGGAGGAACTGAAGCTTTCTTT,CASSFQGGTEAFF
TRBD1,once,TRBV6-5,TRBJ1-6,13,TGTGCCAGCACCGGACAGGGTTTTTCACCCCTCCACTTT,CASTGQGFSPLHF
TRBD1,.,TRBV29-1,TRBJ2-7,12,TGCAGCGTGGGACAGGGCTCCTACGAGCAGTACTTC,CSVGQGSYEQYF
.,.,TRBV6-2/TRBV6-3,TRBJ1-2,14,TGTGCCAGCAGTTACCCGGAGCGGAGGGGCGGCTACACCTTC,CASSYPERRGGYTF
.,.,TRBV5-1,TRBJ1-6,14,TGCGCCAGCAGCTTGGCCGGTGGCGGTGAACCCCTCCACTTT,CASSLAGGGEPLHF
.,.,TRBV5-6,TRBJ1-6,14,TGTGCCAGCAGCTTGAACGGGGTACCTTCACCCCTCCACTTT,CASSLNGVPSPLHF
.,many,TRBV4-1,TRBJ2-7,15,TGCGCCAGCAGCCAAGGATTTACCGGGACCTACGAGCAGTACTTC,CASSQGFTGTYEQYF
TRBD1,.,TRBV25-1,TRBJ1-1,15,TGTGCCAGCAGTGATTGGACAGGGGTGAACACTGAAGCTTTCTTT,CASSDWTGVNTEAFF
.,.,TRBV6-5,TRBJ1-5,15,TGTGCCAGCAGGAACAACAGGGTGGGAAATCAGCCCCAGCATTTT,CASRNNRVGNQPQHF
.,once,TRBV27,TRBJ1-5,14,TGTGCCAGCAGTTCCGGGGGGGCGGGTCAGCCCCAGCATTTT,CASSSGGAGQPQHF
TRBD1,.,TRBV7-2,TRBJ1-1,14,TGTGCCAGCAGCTTGGACAGGGCGAGTACTGAAGCTTTCTTT,CASSLDRASTEAFF
.,.,TRBV3-1/TRBV3-2,TRBJ1-3,13,TGTGCCAGCAGCGGCAGAAACGGAAACACCATATATTTT,CASSGRNGNTIYF
.,.,TRBV30,TRBJ1-3,13,TGTGCCTGTGGACGGGGGAAAGGAAACACCATATATTTT,CACGRGKGNTIYF
.,few,TRBV9,TRBJ1-6,15,TGTGCCAGCAGCCCCCCGGGTTCCTATAATTCACCCCTCCACTTT,CASSPPGSYNSPLHF
.,.,TRBV3-1/TRBV3-2,TRBJ1-1,13,TGTGCCAGCAGCCCACAGGGTAGGACTGAAGCTTTCTTT,CASSPQGRTEAFF
TRBD1,.,TRBV19,TRBJ1-1,12,TGTGCCAGCAGCCAGGGGGCGTCTGAAGCTTTCTTT,CASSQGASEAFF
TRBD1,.,TRBV19,TRBJ1-6,16,TGTGCCAGTAGTATGGCTCTGGACAGGGCTAATTCACCCCTCCACTTT,CASSMALDRANSPLHF
TRBD2,once,TRBV9,TRBJ2-3,17,TGTGCCAGCAGCGTAGGGCTCAGCGGGGGGCTCACAGATACGCAGTATTTT,CASSVGLSGGLTDTQYF
.,.,TRBV18,TRBJ1-1,15,TGTGCCAGCTCACCACTTGTGACAGTTCTAACTGAAGCTTTCTTT,CASSPLVTVLTEAFF
.,.,TRBV6-1,TRBJ1-5,16,TGTGCCAGCAGTGAATTCCTGGCAGGGAACAATCAGCCCCAGCATTTT,CASSEFLAGNNQPQHF
.,.,TRBV2,TRBJ2-1,15,TGTGCCAGCAGTGAACGTTTACCAGGCGACAATGAGCAGTTCTTC,CASSERLPGDNEQFF
TRBD2,.,TRBV14,TRBJ2-3,20,TGTGCCAGCAGCCAAGGAATGCAGCGGGGGGGCCTGTTCAGCACAGATACGCAGTATTTT,CASSQGMQRGGLFSTDTQYF
.,.,TRBV10-3,TRBJ1-6,13,TGTGCCATCAAAGGGGTCGGGAATTCACCCCTCCACTTT,CAIKGVGNSPLHF
.,.,TRBV7-3,TRBJ1-1,15,TGTGCCAGCAGCCCCGGAGGGGTTGGTAACACTGAAGCTTTCTTT,CASSPGGVGNTEAFF
TRBD1,.,TRBV5-4,TRBJ2-3,15,TGTGCCAGCAGCCAGGGCACAGGGGTAACAGATACGCAGTATTTT,CASSQGTGVTDTQYF
.,.,TRBV7-6,TRBJ2-2,15,TGTGCCAGCAGCCCGCGGGGCGCGAGGACCGGGGAGCTGTTTTTT,CASSPRGARTGELFF
.,.,TRBV2,TRBJ2-3,12,TGTGCCAGCAGTGTGACTCAAGATACGCAGTATTTT,CASSVTQDTQYF
TRBD2,few,TRBV2,TRBJ2-1,14,TGTGCCAGCAGTCCCAGCGGGGGGGTGAGTGAGCAGTTCTTC,CASSPSGGVSEQFF
TRBD1,.,TRBV7-9,TRBJ1-2,16,TGTGCCAGCAGCTCTAGGGATGGGACAGGGATCTATGGCTACACCTTC,CASSSRDGTGIYGYTF
TRBD2,.,TRBV5-4,TRBJ2-3,15,TGTGCCAGCAGCTTGGATCTTAGCGGGGGTGATACGCAGTATTTT,CASSLDLSGGDTQYF
.,.,TRBV6-5,TRBJ1-6,14,TGTGCCAGCAGCCTGGACAGTTATAATTCACCCCTCCACTTT,CASSLDSYNSPLHF
TRBD2,.,TRBV11-2,TRBJ2-7,16,TGTGCCAGCAGCTTAGCTAGCGGGGGGTCCTCCTACGAGCAGTACTTC,CASSLASGGSSYEQYF
TRBD1,.,TRBV6-5,TRBJ1-6,13,TGTGCCAGTGCCGGGACAGAAACTTCACCCCTCCACTTT,CASAGTETSPLHF
TRBD1,.,TRBV10-3,TRBJ2-1,15,TGTGCCATCATGACGGGACAGGGGGATTACAATGAGCAGTTCTTC,CAIMTGQGDYNEQFF
.,few,TRBV28,TRBJ1-2,13,TGTGCCAGCAGACGCGCAGGATTTGGTGGCTACACCTTC,CASRRAGFGGYTF
.,.,TRBV19,TRBJ1-5,17,TGTGCCAGTATTAGCCGCAGCGGGGAGGGATTCAATCAGCCCCAGCATTTT,CASISRSGEGFNQPQHF
.,.,TRBV5-1,TRBJ2-1,15,TGCGCCAGCAGCTTACAGGGAAACTCCTACAATGAGCAGTTCTTC,CASSLQGNSYNEQFF
TRBD1,.,TRBV7-2,TRBJ2-5,14,TGTGCCAGCAGCTTACAGGGGGCATCGAAGACCCAGTACTTC,CASSLQGASKTQYF
.,.,TRBV5-1,TRBJ2-2,17,TGCGCCAGCAGCTTGAGGGTGCAGGGCCTAGGGACCGGGGAGCTGTTTTTT,CASSLRVQGLGTGELFF
TRBD2,once,TRBV4-1,TRBJ2-7,16,TGCGCCAGCAGCCAAGGGATACTAGCGGGACCCGGCGAGCAGTACTTC,CASSQGILAGPGEQYF
.,.,TRBV12-3/TRBV12-4,TRBJ2-7,12,TGTGCCAGCGCGAGCGGCTCCTACGAGCAGTACTTC,CASASGSYEQYF
.,.,TRBV7-8,TRBJ1-1,15,TGTGCCAGCAGCTTAGCCGGGGGAATGAACACTGAAGCTTTCTTT,CASSLAGGMNTEAFF
TRBD1,once,TRBV7-9,TRBJ2-5,17,TGTGCCAGCACCTCTGATTGGATACAGGGGAGCCAAGAGACCCAGTACTTC,CASTSDWIQGSQETQYF
.,.,TRBV5-4,TRBJ1-2,17,TGTGCCAGCAGCTTTGGGCGGACGCGGAAGGGACAATATGGCTACACCTTC,CASSFGRTRKGQYGYTF
.,.,TRBV6-2/TRBV6-3,TRBJ2-7,11,TGTGCCAGCAGTTATTTGAGGGAGCAGTACTTC,CASSYLREQYF
.,.,TRBV7-8,TRBJ1-1,16,TGTGCCAGCAGCTTAGTGGGGGGGCAGGTGGAGTTGCGAGCTTTCTTT,CASSLVGGQVELRAFF
TRBD1,.,TRBV2,TRBJ1-2,14,TGTGCCAGCAGCGAGGACAGGGGTTTTGGAGGCTACACCTTC,CASSEDRGFGGYTF
.,.,TRBV13,TRBJ2-7,14,TGTGCCAGCAGCTTACGACAAGGTTCCTACGAGCAGTACTTC,CASSLRQGSYEQYF
.,.,TRBV6-2/TRBV6-3,TRBJ1-3,14,TGTGCCAGCAGTTACTCGACAGAAAGAAACACCATATATTTT,CASSYSTERNTIYF